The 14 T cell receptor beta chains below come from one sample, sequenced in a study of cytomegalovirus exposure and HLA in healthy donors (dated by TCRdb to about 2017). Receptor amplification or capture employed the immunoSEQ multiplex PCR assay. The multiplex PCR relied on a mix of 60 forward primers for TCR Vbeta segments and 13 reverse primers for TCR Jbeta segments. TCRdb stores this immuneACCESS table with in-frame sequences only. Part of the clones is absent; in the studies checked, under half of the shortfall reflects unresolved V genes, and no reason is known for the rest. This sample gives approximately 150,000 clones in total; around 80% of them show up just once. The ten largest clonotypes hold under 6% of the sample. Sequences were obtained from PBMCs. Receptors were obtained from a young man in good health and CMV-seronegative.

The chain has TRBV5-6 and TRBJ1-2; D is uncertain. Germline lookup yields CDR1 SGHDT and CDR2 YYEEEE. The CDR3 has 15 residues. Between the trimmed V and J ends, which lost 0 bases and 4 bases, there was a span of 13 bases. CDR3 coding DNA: TGTGCCAGCAGCTTGGACAGTCTGGAGGGCTATGGCTACACCTTC. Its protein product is CASSLDSLEGYGYTF.

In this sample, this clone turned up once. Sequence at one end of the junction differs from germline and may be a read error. Here the CDR3 DNA reads TGTTCCAGCAGCCGGACAGGGGCAAACTATGGCTACACCTTC. Its translation: CSSSRTGANYGYTF. The gene calls are TRBV7-9 and TRBJ1-2, with 9 bases matching TRBD1. The CDR3 covers 14 residues. CDR1 is SEHNR and CDR2 is FQNEAQ in the germline V gene (reference sequence).

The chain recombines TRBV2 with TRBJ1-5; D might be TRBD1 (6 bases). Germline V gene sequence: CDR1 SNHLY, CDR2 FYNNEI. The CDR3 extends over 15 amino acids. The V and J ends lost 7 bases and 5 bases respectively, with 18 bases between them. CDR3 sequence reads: CASTTDRTPYQPQHF. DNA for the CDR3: TGTGCCAGCACAACCGACAGGACCCCTTATCAGCCCCAGCATTTT.

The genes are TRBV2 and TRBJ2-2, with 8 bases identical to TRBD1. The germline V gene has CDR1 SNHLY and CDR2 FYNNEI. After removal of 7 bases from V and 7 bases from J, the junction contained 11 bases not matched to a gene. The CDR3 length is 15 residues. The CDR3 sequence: CASTRDWTGNGELFF. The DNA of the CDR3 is TGTGCCAGCACTCGCGATTGGACAGGGAACGGGGAGCTGTTTTTT.

Here the CDR3 reads CAVSPSVNREGYTF. DNA of the CDR3: TGTGCCGTTTCCCCCTCCGTGAACAGGGAGGGCTACACCTTC. This chain connects TRBV6-6 to TRBJ1-2; tentative D call: TRBD1 (6 bases). Trimming took off 11 bases at V and 8 bases at J, with 24 bases between the two ends. Looked up from germline, CDR1 is MNHNY and CDR2 is SVGAGI (reference sequence). The CDR3 has 14 residues.

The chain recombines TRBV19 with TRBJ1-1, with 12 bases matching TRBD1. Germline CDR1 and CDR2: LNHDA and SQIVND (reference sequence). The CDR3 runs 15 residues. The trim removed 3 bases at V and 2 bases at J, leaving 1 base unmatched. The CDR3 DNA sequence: TGTGCCAGTAGTATTGGGACAGGGGGCAACACTGAAGCTTTCTTT. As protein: CASSIGTGGNTEAFF. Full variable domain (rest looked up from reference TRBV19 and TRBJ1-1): DGGITQSPKYLFRKEGQNVTLSCEQNLNHDAMYWYRQDPGQGLRLIYYSQIVNDFQKGDIAEGYSVSREKKESFPLTVTSAQKNPTAFYLCASSIGTGGNTEAFFGQGTRLTVV.

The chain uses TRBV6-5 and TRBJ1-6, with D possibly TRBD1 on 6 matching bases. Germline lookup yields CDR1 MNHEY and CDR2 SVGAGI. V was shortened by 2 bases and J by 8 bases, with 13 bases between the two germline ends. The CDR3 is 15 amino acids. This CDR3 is CASSYEAGVDSPLHF. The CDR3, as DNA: TGTGCCAGCAGTTACGAGGCAGGGGTCGATTCACCCCTCCACTTT.

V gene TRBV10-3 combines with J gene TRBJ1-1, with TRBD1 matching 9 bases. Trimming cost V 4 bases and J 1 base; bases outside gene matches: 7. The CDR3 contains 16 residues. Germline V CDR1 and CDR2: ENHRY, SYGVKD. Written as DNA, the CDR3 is TGTGCCATCAGTGGAGGGACAGGGATGGGGAACACTGAAGCTTTCTTT. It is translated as CAISGGTGMGNTEAFF.

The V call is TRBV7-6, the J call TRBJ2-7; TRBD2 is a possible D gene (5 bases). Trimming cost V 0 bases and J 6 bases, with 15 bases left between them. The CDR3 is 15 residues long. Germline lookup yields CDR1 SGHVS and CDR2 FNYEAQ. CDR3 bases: TGTGCCAGCAGCTTAGCGGCCGGGCCCAGCGGCGAGCAGTACTTC. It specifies CASSLAAGPSGEQYF. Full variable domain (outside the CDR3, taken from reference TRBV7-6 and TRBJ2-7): GAGVSQSPRYKVTKRGQDVALRCDPISGHVSLYWYRQALGQGPEFLTYFNYEAQQDKSGLPNDRFSAERPEGSISTLTIQRTEQRDSAMYRCASSLAAGPSGEQYFGPGTRLTVT.

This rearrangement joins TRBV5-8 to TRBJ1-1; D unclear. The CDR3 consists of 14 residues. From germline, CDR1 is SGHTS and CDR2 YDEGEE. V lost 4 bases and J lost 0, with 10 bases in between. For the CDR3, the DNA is TGTGCCAGCAGCAGAGAACCTTTGAACACTGAAGCTTTCTTT. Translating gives CASSREPLNTEAFF.

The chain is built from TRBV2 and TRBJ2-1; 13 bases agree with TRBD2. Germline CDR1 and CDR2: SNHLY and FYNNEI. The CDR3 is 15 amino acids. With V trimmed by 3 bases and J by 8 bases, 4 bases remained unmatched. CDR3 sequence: CASSDGLAGDDEQFF. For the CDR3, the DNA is TGTGCCAGCAGTGACGGACTAGCGGGAGACGATGAGCAGTTCTTC. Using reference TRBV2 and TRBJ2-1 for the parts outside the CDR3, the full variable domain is EPEVTQTPSHQVTQMGQEVILRCVPISNHLYFYWYRQILGQKVEFLVSFYNNEISEKSEIFDDQFSVERPDGSNFTLKIRSTKLEDSAMYFCASSDGLAGDDEQFFGPGTRLTVL.

The CDR3 loop is CATQGQLNEKLFF. The CDR3 nucleotides read TGTGCCACCCAGGGGCAGCTTAATGAAAAACTGTTTTTT. The chain employs TRBV15 and TRBJ1-4; D possibly corresponds to TRBD1 (6 bases). V was shortened by 8 bases and J by 4 bases, with 11 bases between the two germline ends. From germline, CDR1 is LNHNV and CDR2 YYDKDF (reference sequence). This CDR3 has 13 amino acids.

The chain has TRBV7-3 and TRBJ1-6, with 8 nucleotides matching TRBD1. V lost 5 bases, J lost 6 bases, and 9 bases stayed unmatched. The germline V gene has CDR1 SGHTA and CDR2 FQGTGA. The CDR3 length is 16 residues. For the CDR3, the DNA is TGTGCCAGCAGCCCCAGGACAGGGATAAGTAATTCACCCCTCCACTTT. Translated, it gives CASSPRTGISNSPLHF. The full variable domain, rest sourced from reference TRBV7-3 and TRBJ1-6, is GAGVSQTPSNKVTEKGKYVELRCDPISGHTALYWYRQSLGQGPEFLIYFQGTGAADDSGLPNDRFFAVRPEGSVSTLKIQRTERGDSAVYLCASSPRTGISNSPLHFGNGTRLTVT.

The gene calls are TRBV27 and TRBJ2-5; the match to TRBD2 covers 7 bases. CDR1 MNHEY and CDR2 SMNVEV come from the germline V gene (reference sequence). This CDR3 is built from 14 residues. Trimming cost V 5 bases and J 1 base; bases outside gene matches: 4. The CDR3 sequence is CASSLGLGQETQYF. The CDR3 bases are TGTGCCAGCAGTCTCGGACTAGGCCAAGAGACCCAGTACTTC.